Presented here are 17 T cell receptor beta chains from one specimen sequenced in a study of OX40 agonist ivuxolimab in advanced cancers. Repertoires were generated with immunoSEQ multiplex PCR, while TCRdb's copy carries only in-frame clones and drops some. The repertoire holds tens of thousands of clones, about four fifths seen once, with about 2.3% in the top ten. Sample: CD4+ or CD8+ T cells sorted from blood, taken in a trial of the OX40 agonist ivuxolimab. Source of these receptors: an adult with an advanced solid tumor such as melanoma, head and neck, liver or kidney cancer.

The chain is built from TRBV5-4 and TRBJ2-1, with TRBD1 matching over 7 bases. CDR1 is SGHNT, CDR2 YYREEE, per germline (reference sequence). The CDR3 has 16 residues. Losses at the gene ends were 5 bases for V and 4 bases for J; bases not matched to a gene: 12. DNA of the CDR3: TGTGCCAGCAGTCGAGGGTCGGGACAGCTTTACAATGAGCAGTTCTTC. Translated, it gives CASSRGSGQLYNEQFF. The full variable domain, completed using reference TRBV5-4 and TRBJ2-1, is ETGVTQSPTHLIKTRGQQVTLRCSSQSGHNTVSWYQQALGQGPQFIFQYYREEENGRGNFPPRFSGLQFPNYSSELNVNALELDDSALYLCASSRGSGQLYNEQFFGPGTRLTVL.

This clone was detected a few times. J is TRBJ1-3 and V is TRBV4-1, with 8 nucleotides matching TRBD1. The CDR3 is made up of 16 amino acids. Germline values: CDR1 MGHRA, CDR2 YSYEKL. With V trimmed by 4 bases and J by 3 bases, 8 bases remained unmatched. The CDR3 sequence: CASSPIDRGNGNTIYF. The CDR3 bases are TGCGCCAGCAGCCCCATCGACAGGGGTAATGGAAACACCATATATTTT.

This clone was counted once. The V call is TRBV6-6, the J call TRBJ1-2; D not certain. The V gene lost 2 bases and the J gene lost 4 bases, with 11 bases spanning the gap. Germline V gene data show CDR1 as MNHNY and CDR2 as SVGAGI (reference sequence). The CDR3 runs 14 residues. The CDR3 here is CASSYGGPGYGYTF. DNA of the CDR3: TGTGCCAGCAGTTACGGAGGACCCGGCTATGGCTACACCTTC.

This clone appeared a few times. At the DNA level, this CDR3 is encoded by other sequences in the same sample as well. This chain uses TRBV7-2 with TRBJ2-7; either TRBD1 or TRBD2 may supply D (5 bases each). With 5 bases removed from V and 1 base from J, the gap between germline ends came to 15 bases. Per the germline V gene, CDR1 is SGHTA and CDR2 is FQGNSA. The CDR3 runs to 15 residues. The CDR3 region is CASSASGTYSYEQYF. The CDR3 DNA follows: TGTGCCAGCAGCGCGTCCGGGACGTATTCCTACGAGCAGTACTTC.

The CDR3 protein is CASSLDRAGYTF. In nucleotides, the CDR3 is TGTGCCAGCAGCCTGGACAGGGCCGGCTACACCTTC. The chain is built from TRBV7-2 and TRBJ1-2; TRBD1 matches 8 bases. Germline CDR1 and CDR2: SGHTA and FQGNSA. With V trimmed by 5 bases and J by 8 bases, 4 bases remained unmatched. CDR3 length: 12 amino acids.

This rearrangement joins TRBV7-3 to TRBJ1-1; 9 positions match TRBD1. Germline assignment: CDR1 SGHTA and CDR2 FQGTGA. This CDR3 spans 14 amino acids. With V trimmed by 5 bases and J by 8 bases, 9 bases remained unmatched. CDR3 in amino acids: CASSLTGTGSEAFF. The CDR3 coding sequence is TGTGCCAGCAGCCTCACCGGGACAGGGTCCGAAGCTTTCTTT.

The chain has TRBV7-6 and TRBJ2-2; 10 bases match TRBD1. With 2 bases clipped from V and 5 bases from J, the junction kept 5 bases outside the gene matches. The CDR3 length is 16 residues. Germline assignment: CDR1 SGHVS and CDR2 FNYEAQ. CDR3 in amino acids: CASSLQTGGSTGELFF. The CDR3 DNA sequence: TGTGCCAGCAGCTTACAGACAGGGGGCTCGACCGGGGAGCTGTTTTTT.

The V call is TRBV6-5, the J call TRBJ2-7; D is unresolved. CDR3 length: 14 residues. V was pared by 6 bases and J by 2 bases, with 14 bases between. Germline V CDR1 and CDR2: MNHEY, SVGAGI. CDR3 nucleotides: TGTGCCAGCAGGGAATCCAGACCACCCTACGAGCAGTACTTC. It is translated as CASRESRPPYEQYF.

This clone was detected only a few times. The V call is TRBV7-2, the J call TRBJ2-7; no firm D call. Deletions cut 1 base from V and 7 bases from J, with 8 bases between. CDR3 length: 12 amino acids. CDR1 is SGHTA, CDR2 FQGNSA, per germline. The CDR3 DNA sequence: TGTGCCAGCAGCTTAGATGTCTATGAGCAGTACTTC. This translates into CASSLDVYEQYF.

DNA of the CDR3: TGTGCCAGCAGCCGGGACAGGGTTGTCACTGAAGCTTTCTTT. It specifies CASSRDRVVTEAFF. The chain has TRBV14 and TRBJ1-1; 9 bases match TRBD1. The germline gives CDR1 SGHDN, CDR2 FVKESK. Unmatched junction bases numbered 4, after V lost 4 bases and J lost 4 bases. The CDR3 length is 14 residues.

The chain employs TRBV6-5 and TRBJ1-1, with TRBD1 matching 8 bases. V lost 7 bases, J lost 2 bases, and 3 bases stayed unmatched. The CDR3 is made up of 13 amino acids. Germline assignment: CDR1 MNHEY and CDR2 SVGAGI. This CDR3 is CASTTGGNTEAFF. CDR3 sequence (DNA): TGTGCCAGCACCACAGGGGGAAACACTGAAGCTTTCTTT.

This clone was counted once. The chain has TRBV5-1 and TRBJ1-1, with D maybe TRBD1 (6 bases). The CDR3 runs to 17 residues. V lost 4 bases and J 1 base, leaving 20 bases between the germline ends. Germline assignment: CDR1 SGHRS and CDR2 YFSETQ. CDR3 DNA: TGCGCCAGCAGCCCCCGCCTGAGGACAGAGCCGAACACTGAAGCTTTCTTT. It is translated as CASSPRLRTEPNTEAFF.

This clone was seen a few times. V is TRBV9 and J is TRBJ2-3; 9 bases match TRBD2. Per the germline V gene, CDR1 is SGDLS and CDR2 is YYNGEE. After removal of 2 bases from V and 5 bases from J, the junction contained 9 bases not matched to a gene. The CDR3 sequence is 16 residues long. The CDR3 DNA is TGTGCCAGCAGCGTTAGACTAGCGGAGATTGGAGATACGCAGTATTTT. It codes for CASSVRLAEIGDTQYF.

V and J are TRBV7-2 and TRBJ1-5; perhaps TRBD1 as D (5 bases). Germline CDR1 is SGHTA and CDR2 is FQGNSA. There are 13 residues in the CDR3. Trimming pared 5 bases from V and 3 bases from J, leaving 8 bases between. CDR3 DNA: TGTGCCAGCAGCCGACAGTACAATCAGCCCCAGCATTTT. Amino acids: CASSRQYNQPQHF.

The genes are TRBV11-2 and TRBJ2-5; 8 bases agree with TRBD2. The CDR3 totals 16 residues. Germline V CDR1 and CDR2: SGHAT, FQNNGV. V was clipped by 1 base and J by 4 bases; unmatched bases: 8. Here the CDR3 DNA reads TGTGCCAGCAGCTTAGTATCAGGCGGGGGGAGAGAGACCCAGTACTTC. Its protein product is CASSLVSGGGRETQYF.

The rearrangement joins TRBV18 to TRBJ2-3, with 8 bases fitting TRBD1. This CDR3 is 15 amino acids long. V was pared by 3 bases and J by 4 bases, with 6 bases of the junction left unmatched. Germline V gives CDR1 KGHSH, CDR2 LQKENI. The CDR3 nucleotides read TGTGCCAGCTCACCCTTACAGGGGGAGGCAGATACGCAGTATTTT. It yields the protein CASSPLQGEADTQYF.

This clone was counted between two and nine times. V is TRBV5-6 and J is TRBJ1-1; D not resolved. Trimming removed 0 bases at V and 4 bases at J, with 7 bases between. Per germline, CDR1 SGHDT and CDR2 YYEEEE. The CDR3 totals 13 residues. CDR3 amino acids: CASSLDIGTEAFF. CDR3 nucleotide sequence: TGTGCCAGCAGCTTGGACATCGGCACTGAAGCTTTCTTT.